This T cell receptor (beta chain) was found in a study of blood T cell repertoires in COVID-19. Study overall: Sites across the United States, Italy and Spain contributed samples from acute and convalescent COVID-19. PBMCs, B-cell-depleted T cells, or T cells provided the cDNA or gDNA that made up the material.

In the original processing: Using reference gene primer amplification, nucleated cell counts were estimated. Here immunoSEQ multiplex PCR was the method, and the copy in TCRdb shows in-frame clones only, minus some. From that table come the V and J calls and clone size; the DNA was used to work out D and trimming. Of 100,000 to 150,000 clones listed, around 82% were seen once; the top ten hold approximately 12%. The CDR3 spans 15 residues. CDR1 SGHDT and CDR2 YYEEEE come from the germline V gene. Concerning this clone: One end of the junction fails to match germline, which may point to a read error.

Material: peripheral blood. The rearrangement links TRBV5-6 to TRBJ1-2; D is possibly TRBD1 (5 bases). This TCR derives from a woman in her 30s who had recovered from COVID-19. The CDR3 bases are TGTGCCAGCAGCTCCCTCGGGGGGAACGGCTATGACTACACCTTC. This gives the protein CASSSLGGNGYDYTF.